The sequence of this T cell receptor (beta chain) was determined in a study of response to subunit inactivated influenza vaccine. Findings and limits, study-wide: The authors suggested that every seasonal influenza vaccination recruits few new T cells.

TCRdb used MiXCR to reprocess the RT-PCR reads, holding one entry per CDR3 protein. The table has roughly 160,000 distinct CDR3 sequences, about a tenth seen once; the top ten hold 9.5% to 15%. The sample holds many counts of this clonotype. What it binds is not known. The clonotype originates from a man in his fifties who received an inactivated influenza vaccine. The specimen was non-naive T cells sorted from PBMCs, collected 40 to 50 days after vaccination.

The CDR3 DNA sequence: TGTGCCAGCAGCGTAGGCCATAACTATGGCTACACCTTC. Translation: CASSVGHNYGYTF. The J gene is TRBJ1-2, the V gene TRBV9; D remains ambiguous. This CDR3 comprises 13 residues. Germline V gene data show CDR1 as SGDLS and CDR2 as YYNGEE. V was clipped by 0 bases and J by 1 base, with 4 bases between them.